The 24 T cell receptor beta chains in this list originate from one sample, sequenced in a study of cytomegalovirus exposure and HLA in healthy donors. This PCR relied on a set of 60 Vbeta primers and 13 Jbeta primers. TCRdb's copy holds only in-frame clones and misses some; the assay was immunoSEQ multiplex PCR. The sample shows 98,000 or so clones, about 80% of them seen only once. The sequenced sample consisted of PBMCs. The receptors come from a man in his forties or fifties in good health and CMV-seronegative.

Only a few counts were recorded for this clone. The chain carries TRBV6-5 and TRBJ1-2; TRBD1 aligns across 7 bases. Germline loops: CDR1 MNHEY, CDR2 SVGAGI. This CDR3 is 15 amino acids long. The junction had 14 bases not matched to a gene; V was cut back by 7 bases and J by 6 bases. The CDR3 DNA is TGTGCCAGCATTAACTCAGCCGGGACAGCGGATGGCTACACCTTC. It is translated as CASINSAGTADGYTF.

This sequence joins TRBV2 and TRBJ2-3; D may be TRBD1 (5 bases). This CDR3 contains 12 residues. With 7 bases removed from V and 5 bases from J, the gap between germline ends came to 10 bases. Germline CDR1 is SNHLY and CDR2 is FYNNEI. For the CDR3, the DNA is TGTGCCAGCACACTAACAGGAGATACGCAGTATTTT. Residues: CASTLTGDTQYF.

This sequence joins TRBV11-2 and TRBJ2-1; D is possibly TRBD2 (6 bases). The V and J ends lost 1 base and 6 bases respectively, with 16 bases between them. The CDR3 is 16 residues long. Germline assignment: CDR1 SGHAT and CDR2 FQNNGV. The CDR3 here is CASSLGSLRGPNEQFF. Here the CDR3 DNA reads TGTGCCAGCAGCTTAGGGTCCCTGCGGGGACCCAATGAGCAGTTCTTC. The variable domain in full, completed from reference TRBV11-2 and TRBJ2-1, reads EAGVAQSPRYKIIEKRQSVAFWCNPISGHATLYWYQQILGQGPKLLIQFQNNGVVDDSQLPKDRFSAERLKGVDSTLKIQPAKLEDSAVYLCASSLGSLRGPNEQFFGPGTRLTVL.

Points on this clone: Different DNA sequences within this sample yield the same CDR3. The chain employs TRBV18 and TRBJ2-1; TRBD2 aligns across 8 bases. Trimming cost V 3 bases and J 4 bases; bases outside gene matches: 2. The CDR3 has 14 amino acids. CDR1 and CDR2 (germline): KGHSH, LQKENI. DNA for the CDR3: TGTGCCAGCTCACCCGGGACTAGTTACAATGAGCAGTTCTTC. This translates into CASSPGTSYNEQFF.

The rearrangement uses TRBV27 and TRBJ2-7; 13 bases are shared with TRBD2. CDR1 is MNHEY and CDR2 is SMNVEV in the germline V gene (reference sequence). J gave up 4 bases and V 3 bases, and 6 bases lay outside the gene matches. This CDR3 spans 16 amino acids. CDR3 sequence reads: CASSLSGTSGMYEQYF. In DNA, the CDR3 is TGTGCCAGCAGTTTGTCCGGGACTAGCGGGATGTACGAGCAGTACTTC.

This chain connects TRBV27 to TRBJ1-3; 7 bases are shared with TRBD1. The V gene's germline CDR1 is MNHEY and CDR2 SMNVEV (reference sequence). J lost 4 bases, V lost 6 bases, and 3 bases had no gene match. This CDR3 has 13 residues. For the CDR3, the DNA is TGTGCCAGCAGAGGGACAGCCGGAAACACCATATATTTT. It codes for CASRGTAGNTIYF.

The chain has TRBV5-1 and TRBJ2-3, with 11 bases identical to TRBD2. Germline lookup yields CDR1 SGHRS and CDR2 YFSETQ. The CDR3 contains 16 residues. The V segment lost 0 bases and the J segment 4 bases; nucleotides outside the gene matches: 4. CDR3 in DNA: TGCGCCAGCAGCTTGGAAGCTAGCGGGGGGCCAGATACGCAGTATTTT. Protein sequence: CASSLEASGGPDTQYF.

CDR3 nucleotides: TGTGCCAGCAGTTTTAGGGGCTATGGGGCCGGGGAGCTGTTTTTT. Translation gives CASSFRGYGAGELFF. This chain links TRBV28 with TRBJ2-2; possible D gene TRBD1, 5 bases. V was clipped by 3 bases and J by 6 bases, with 14 bases between them. Germline CDR1 is MDHEN and CDR2 is SYDVKM. The CDR3 sequence is 15 residues long.

The chain carries TRBV7-2 and TRBJ1-2; tentatively, D is TRBD1 (5 bases). The CDR3 totals 13 residues. Per germline, CDR1 SGHTA and CDR2 FQGNSA. V lost 1 base and J lost 6, with 9 bases in between. CDR3 amino acids: CASSLVGQNGYTF. The CDR3 nucleotides read TGTGCCAGCAGCTTAGTGGGGCAGAATGGCTACACCTTC.

The V gene is TRBV10-2, the J gene TRBJ1-5; D remains unclear. This CDR3 is built from 15 residues. Trimming shortened V by 2 bases and J by 2 bases, and 10 bases separated the two germline ends. Germline values: CDR1 WSHSY, CDR2 SAAADI. CDR3 DNA sequence: TGCGCCAGCAGTGAGCCGGGGTCGGGCAATCAGCCCCAGCATTTT. This translates into CASSEPGSGNQPQHF.

The V gene is TRBV28, the J gene TRBJ1-2; 9 bases are shared with TRBD1. J was trimmed by 5 bases and V by 3 bases; bases with no gene match: 1. CDR1 is MDHEN, CDR2 SYDVKM, per germline. There are 13 residues in the CDR3. CDR3 nucleotides: TGTGCCAGCAGTTTGGGGACAGGGTATGGCTACACCTTC. The encoded protein is CASSLGTGYGYTF.

CDR3 sequence reads: CASSLLGGGGQETQYF. The CDR3, as DNA: TGTGCCAGCAGTTTATTGGGAGGGGGGGGCCAAGAGACCCAGTACTTC. This rearrangement joins TRBV28 to TRBJ2-5; D is possibly TRBD2 (7 bases). V dropped 1 base and J dropped 1 base, with 13 bases sitting between them. This CDR3 region has 16 residues. CDR1 and CDR2 (germline): MDHEN, SYDVKM.

The chain carries TRBV11-1 and TRBJ2-5; 12 positions agree with TRBD2. This CDR3 has 16 residues. J lost 5 bases, V lost 4 bases, and 8 bases had no gene match. Germline V gene data show CDR1 as SGHAT and CDR2 as FQDESV (reference sequence). The CDR3 DNA is TGTGCCAGCAGCTCCCCTAGCGGGGGGGCCTCGGAGACCCAGTACTTC. This gives the protein CASSSPSGGASETQYF. Full variable domain (missing parts from reference TRBV11-1 and TRBJ2-5): EAEVAQSPRYKITEKSQAVAFWCDPISGHATLYWYRQILGQGPELLVQFQDESVVDDSQLPKDRFSAERLKGVDSTLKIQPAELGDSAMYLCASSSPSGGASETQYFGPGTRLLVL.

The chain employs TRBV28 and TRBJ2-2; maybe TRBD1 (6 bases). The CDR3 has 16 residues. Germline V CDR1 and CDR2: MDHEN, SYDVKM. The V end was cut by 1 base, the J end by 1 base, with 10 bases between. CDR3 loop: CASSLYGRGNTGELFF. DNA for the CDR3: TGTGCCAGCAGTTTATATGGCAGGGGGAACACCGGGGAGCTGTTTTTT.

V usage is TRBV5-4 and J usage is TRBJ2-3, with 7 bases that match TRBD2. This CDR3 spans 18 amino acids. Germline values: CDR1 SGHNT, CDR2 YYREEE (reference sequence). V shed 5 bases and J 2 bases; nucleotides not matched to a gene: 17. The CDR3 sequence: CASSGEASGPFSTDTQYF. The CDR3 DNA is TGTGCCAGCAGTGGGGAGGCTAGCGGCCCATTCTCCACAGATACGCAGTATTTT.

This clone showed up just once. V usage is TRBV2 and J usage is TRBJ1-6; 7 positions match TRBD1. Germline values: CDR1 SNHLY, CDR2 FYNNEI. V was pared by 6 bases and J by 8 bases, with 4 bases of the junction left unmatched. The CDR3 consists of 13 residues. The CDR3 DNA reads as TGTGCCAGCAGACAGGGGCAGTATTCACCCCTCCACTTT. It yields the protein CASRQGQYSPLHF. The complete variable domain, with remaining parts taken from reference TRBV2 and TRBJ1-6, reads EPEVTQTPSHQVTQMGQEVILRCVPISNHLYFYWYRQILGQKVEFLVSFYNNEISEKSEIFDDQFSVERPDGSNFTLKIRSTKLEDSAMYFCASRQGQYSPLHFGNGTRLTVT.

The chain combines TRBV15 with TRBJ2-7, with D possibly TRBD1 on 6 matching bases. The CDR3 has 14 residues. Trimming cost V 0 bases and J 6 bases, with 12 bases left between them. Germline assignment: CDR1 LNHNV and CDR2 YYDKDF (reference sequence). CDR3 sequence reads: CATSRDTGFGEQYF. The CDR3 DNA reads as TGTGCCACCAGCAGAGATACAGGGTTCGGCGAGCAGTACTTC. The full variable domain, its missing parts supplied by reference TRBV15 and TRBJ2-7, is DAMVIQNPRYQVTQFGKPVTLSCSQTLNHNVMYWYQQKSSQAPKLLFHYYDKDFNNEADTPDNFQSRRPNTSFCFLDIRSPGLGDTAMYLCATSRDTGFGEQYFGPGTRLTVT.

This chain links TRBV28 with TRBJ2-7; no firm D call. Germline CDR1 and CDR2: MDHEN and SYDVKM. This CDR3 has 15 amino acids. Trimming cost V 2 bases and J 0 bases, with 11 bases left between them. As DNA, the CDR3 is TGTGCCAGCAGTTTAAGTCTGGCAGGCTCCTACGAGCAGTACTTC. Translating gives CASSLSLAGSYEQYF.

The rearrangement joins TRBV18 to TRBJ2-1; a possible D gene is TRBD1 (5 bases). The CDR3 contains 16 residues. In germline, CDR1 is KGHSH, CDR2 LQKENI. V was shortened by 2 bases and J by 0 bases, with 11 bases between the two germline ends. The CDR3, as DNA: TGTGCCAGCTCACCAGGACACCCGCTCTCCTACAATGAGCAGTTCTTC. Translation gives CASSPGHPLSYNEQFF.

The V gene is TRBV4-1, the J gene TRBJ2-3; tentatively, D is TRBD1 (6 bases). With 8 bases removed from V and 0 bases from J, the gap between germline ends came to 18 bases. This CDR3 is built from 16 residues. Germline-derived CDR1 and CDR2 are MGHRA and YSYEKL. CDR3 sequence: CASSPRPGQSTDTQYF. In nucleotides, the CDR3 is TGCGCCAGCTCACCTCGCCCGGGACAAAGCACAGATACGCAGTATTTT.

The rearrangement links TRBV4-1 to TRBJ2-1, with D tentatively TRBD1 (6 bases). Germline V gives CDR1 MGHRA, CDR2 YSYEKL. CDR3 length: 18 amino acids. The germline V and J ends were trimmed by 3 bases and 0 bases, with 18 bases remaining between them. The CDR3 loop is CASSQSPPDRFSYNEQFF. The CDR3, as DNA: TGCGCCAGCAGCCAGAGCCCCCCCGACAGGTTCTCCTACAATGAGCAGTTCTTC.

V and J are TRBV27 and TRBJ2-3, with 10 positions matching TRBD2. The CDR3 is made up of 16 amino acids. Per germline, CDR1 MNHEY and CDR2 SMNVEV (reference sequence). The ends lost 4 bases at V and 2 bases at J; junction bases unmatched: 6. The CDR3 DNA sequence: TGTGCCAGCAGTTCCAGGACTAGCGGAAACACAGATACGCAGTATTTT. Amino acid sequence: CASSSRTSGNTDTQYF.

This clone was counted between two and nine times. The chain links TRBV27 to TRBJ2-7; no clear D gene. Germline V CDR1 and CDR2: MNHEY, SMNVEV (reference sequence). This CDR3 is 13 amino acids long. Trimming stripped 3 bases from V and 0 bases from J, with 6 bases between. The CDR3 here is CASSFGGSYEQYF. CDR3 coding DNA: TGTGCCAGCAGTTTTGGCGGCTCCTACGAGCAGTACTTC.

The chain employs TRBV30 and TRBJ2-7; possible D gene TRBD1, 6 bases. Germline V CDR1 and CDR2: GTSNPN, SVGIG (reference sequence). This CDR3 has 15 amino acids. The germline V and J ends were trimmed by 0 bases and 5 bases, with 17 bases remaining between them. For the CDR3, the DNA is TGTGCCTGGAGTGTACGTGTAAGTACAGGGCACGAGCAGTACTTC. This codes for CAWSVRVSTGHEQYF.